This entry features one T cell receptor (beta chain) sequence. The source of the sample is a study of blood T cell repertoires in COVID-19. The CDR3 is 14 residues long. V gave up 4 bases and J gave up 1 base; unmatched junction bases: 1. Germline V lookup: CDR1 SGHRS, CDR2 YFSETQ. In the source study's methods: Reference gene primer amplification gave estimated nucleated cell counts. The table came from immunoSEQ multiplex PCR; TCRdb's copy has only in-frame clones and leaves some out. V, J and clone size are taken as reported in that table, and D and trimming were inferred from the DNA itself. The sample consists of more than 250,000 clones, about nine tenths of them appearing once.

The source material was peripheral blood. The source of this sequence is a man aged 45-65 years with active or convalescent COVID-19. The chain carries TRBV5-1 and TRBJ2-5, with TRBD2 identical over 10 bases. The CDR3 sequence is CASSPSGGQETQYF. CDR3 DNA sequence: TGCGCCAGCAGCCCTAGCGGGGGCCAAGAGACCCAGTACTTC.